These 29 T cell receptor beta chains share one sample of origin, sequenced in a study of T-cell memory formation after mild COVID-19. One entry per CDR3 protein, called by TCRdb with MiXCR from the 5' RACE reads. The sample lists about half a million distinct CDR3 sequences, roughly 18% occurring once. Sequencing was done on a sample of PBMCs or a T cell subset sorted from them (not recorded which). Receptors were obtained from an adult woman who had mild COVID-19 (a few samples of this study predate the infection). Cell type and time point are not known.

This clonotype was recorded a few times. This sequence joins TRBV7-8 and TRBJ2-1; 7 bases agree with TRBD2. V was pared by 3 bases and J by 2 bases, with 4 bases of the junction left unmatched. The CDR3 has 15 residues. From germline, CDR1 is SGHVS and CDR2 FQNEAQ. The CDR3 sequence is CASSFRDYAYNEQFF. In DNA, the CDR3 is TGTGCCAGCAGCTTCCGGGACTACGCCTACAATGAGCAGTTCTTC.

This clonotype was seen more than once but under ten times. The chain has TRBV29-1 and TRBJ2-3, with D possibly matching TRBD2 (6 bases). V shed 4 bases and J shed 3 bases, with 14 bases lying between them. CDR1 is SQVTM, CDR2 ANQGSEA, per germline. This CDR3 region has 14 residues. CDR3 coding DNA: TGCAGCGTTGTGGAGGGGCCTGGGACAGATACGCAGTATTTT. Residues: CSVVEGPGTDTQYF.

Only a few counts were recorded for this clonotype. The genes are TRBV7-9 and TRBJ1-5, with 10 bases aligning to TRBD1. V lost 5 bases and J lost 2; bases outside the gene matches: 3. CDR1 SEHNR and CDR2 FQNEAQ come from the germline V gene (reference sequence). CDR3 size: 15 residues. As DNA, the CDR3 is TGTGCCAGCAGCCACGGGACAGGGGGCAATCAGCCCCAGCATTTT. Protein: CASSHGTGGNQPQHF.

In its sample, this clonotype was seen many times. The gene calls are TRBV7-9 and TRBJ1-6, with D tentatively TRBD1 (5 bases). The CDR3 runs to 14 residues. The germline V gene has CDR1 SEHNR and CDR2 FQNEAQ (reference sequence). V gave up 1 base and J gave up 7 bases, with 8 bases separating them. CDR3 in amino acids: CASSLGQRNSPLHF. The CDR3 nucleotides read TGTGCCAGCAGCTTAGGACAGAGAAATTCACCCCTCCACTTT.

This chain joins TRBV3-1 and TRBJ2-3; TRBD2 agrees at 11 bases. The CDR3 has 15 residues. V lost 4 bases and J lost 6; bases outside the gene matches: 6. Germline V lookup: CDR1 LGHDT, CDR2 YNNKEL (reference sequence). This CDR3 is CASSLTSGGGDTQYF. Written as DNA, the CDR3 is TGTGCCAGCAGCCTTACTAGCGGGGGAGGTGATACGCAGTATTTT.

V gene TRBV6-5 combines with J gene TRBJ1-4; D unresolved. This CDR3 region has 14 residues. Between the trimmed V and J ends, which lost 2 bases and 8 bases, there was a span of 12 bases. Germline assignment: CDR1 MNHEY and CDR2 SVGAGI. This CDR3 is CASSYGSKIEKLFF. CDR3 bases: TGTGCCAGCAGTTACGGCAGTAAGATCGAAAAACTGTTTTTT.

This clonotype was counted ten times or more. The chain couples TRBV5-1 to TRBJ2-1; 9 bases are shared with TRBD1. The V gene's germline CDR1 is SGHRS and CDR2 YFSETQ. V gave up 7 bases and J gave up 4 bases; unmatched junction bases: 9. CDR3 length: 15 residues. The CDR3 DNA reads as TGCGCCAGCGTTATCGGGACAGGGATGTACAATGAGCAGTTCTTC. Encoded protein: CASVIGTGMYNEQFF.

Only a few counts were recorded for this clonotype. This chain uses TRBV12-3 or TRBV12-4 with TRBJ2-3, with a possible D match to TRBD2 (5 bases). This CDR3 is 12 amino acids long. The ends were cut back, 6 bases at V and 6 bases at J, with 10 bases in the middle. The CDR3 loop reads CASSTQRDTQYF. The CDR3 coding sequence is TGTGCCAGCAGCACCCAGCGGGATACGCAGTATTTT.

This chain links TRBV6-5 with TRBJ2-7, with no clear D. V lost 4 bases and J 6 bases, leaving 13 bases between the germline ends. This CDR3 is built from 13 residues. The V gene's germline CDR1 is MNHEY and CDR2 SVGAGI. Here the CDR3 reads CASSSFPRSEQYV. In DNA, the CDR3 is TGTGCCAGCAGTTCCTTTCCCCGCAGCGAGCAGTACGTC.

This clonotype was observed a handful of times. The chain links TRBV5-1 to TRBJ2-3; 9 bases are shared with TRBD2. The CDR3 has 15 amino acids. Germline assignment: CDR1 SGHRS and CDR2 YFSETQ. Trimming cost V 0 bases and J 6 bases; bases outside gene matches: 5. The CDR3 region has the DNA TGCGCCAGCAGCTTGGCCGGCAGCGGGGGGGATACGCAGTATTTT. Its translation is CASSLAGSGGDTQYF.

This chain uses TRBV5-1 with TRBJ2-5, with D perhaps given as TRBD1 or TRBD2 (5 bases each). V dropped 2 bases and J dropped 2 bases, with 10 bases sitting between them. Germline V CDR1 and CDR2: SGHRS, YFSETQ. This CDR3 region has 14 residues. The CDR3 coding sequence is TGCGCCAGCAGCTTAGGGGACGTGCAAGAGACCCAGTACTTC. It translates to CASSLGDVQETQYF.

This clonotype has a handful of counts. This chain joins TRBV11-2 and TRBJ2-5; D is possibly TRBD1 (5 bases). Germline V lookup: CDR1 SGHAT, CDR2 FQNNGV. Trimming shortened V by 0 bases and J by 3 bases, and 14 bases separated the two germline ends. This CDR3 contains 16 residues. The CDR3, as DNA: TGTGCCAGCAGCTTAGATAATAGGGCCAGGGAAGAGACCCAGTACTTC. Translation gives CASSLDNRAREETQYF.

This clonotype appeared many times. V gene TRBV24-1 combines with J gene TRBJ2-3, with TRBD1 identical over 8 bases. Germline V gene data show CDR1 as KGHDR and CDR2 as SFDVKD. Trimming cost V 0 bases and J 0 bases; bases outside gene matches: 7. The CDR3 extends over 18 amino acids. Here the CDR3 DNA reads TGTGCCACCAGTGATTTGGGGGACAGGCCCTTGAGCACAGATACGCAGTATTTT. It is translated as CATSDLGDRPLSTDTQYF.

V gene TRBV27 combines with J gene TRBJ1-1, with D hard to call. The CDR3 covers 13 residues. V was trimmed by 5 bases and J by 5 bases, leaving 12 bases between them. Germline assignment: CDR1 MNHEY and CDR2 SMNVEV (reference sequence). Written as DNA, the CDR3 is TGTGCCAGCAGTCCAGGCCTAACGACTGAAGCTTTCTTT. Protein sequence: CASSPGLTTEAFF.

The chain is built from TRBV6-5 and TRBJ2-7; TRBD1 matches at 9 bases. CDR1 MNHEY and CDR2 SVGAGI come from the germline V gene. After removal of 9 bases from V and 4 bases from J, the junction contained 13 bases not matched to a gene. This CDR3 comprises 15 residues. This CDR3 reads CASGGRGDRVYEQYF. For the CDR3, the DNA is TGTGCCAGTGGGGGCCGAGGGGACAGGGTTTACGAGCAGTACTTC.

J is TRBJ2-7 and V is TRBV3-1, with 8 nucleotides matching TRBD2. The CDR3 extends over 15 amino acids. Germline CDR1 reads LGHDT; CDR2 reads YNNKEL (reference sequence). With V trimmed by 4 bases and J by 6 bases, 11 bases remained unmatched. This CDR3 reads CASSLGLAPDVEQYF. In DNA, the CDR3 is TGTGCCAGCAGCCTCGGACTAGCCCCCGATGTCGAGCAGTACTTC.

The table lists this clonotype with a few counts. The chain employs TRBV7-9 and TRBJ2-3, with 7 bases aligning to TRBD2. The length of the CDR3 is 18 residues. The J segment lost 2 bases and the V segment lost 1 base, leaving 12 bases of the junction unmatched. In germline, CDR1 is SEHNR, CDR2 FQNEAQ (reference sequence). CDR3 loop: CASSLEGIRGLLTDTQYF. The CDR3 DNA reads as TGTGCCAGCAGCTTAGAGGGGATCCGGGGACTACTCACAGATACGCAGTATTTT.

This clonotype was counted only a few times. The rearrangement joins TRBV5-8 to TRBJ2-2; a possible D gene is TRBD2 (5 bases). CDR1 and CDR2 from the germline V gene are SGHTS and YDEGEE. This CDR3 spans 14 amino acids. V was cut by 7 bases and J by 3 bases, with 13 bases left in between. The CDR3 DNA follows: TGTGCCAGCCCCAGGCAGGACTACACCGGGGAGCTGTTTTTT. This encodes CASPRQDYTGELFF. Using reference TRBV5-8 and TRBJ2-2 for the parts outside the CDR3, the full variable domain is EAGVTQSPTHLIKTRGQQATLRCSPISGHTSVYWYQQALGLGLQFLLWYDEGEERNRGNFPPRFSGRQFPNYSSELNVNALELEDSALYLCASPRQDYTGELFFGEGSRLTVL.

This chain links TRBV19 with TRBJ2-1, with D perhaps TRBD1 (7 bases). The length of the CDR3 is 16 residues. Germline CDR1 and CDR2: LNHDA and SQIVND (reference sequence). Between the trimmed V and J ends, which lost 2 bases and 3 bases, there was a span of 14 bases. CDR3 coding DNA: TGTGCCAGTAGTATAAGGGCAGGGGGGATCTACAATGAGCAGTTCTTC. Protein product: CASSIRAGGIYNEQFF. Full variable domain (missing parts from reference TRBV19 and TRBJ2-1): DGGITQSPKYLFRKEGQNVTLSCEQNLNHDAMYWYRQDPGQGLRLIYYSQIVNDFQKGDIAEGYSVSREKKESFPLTVTSAQKNPTAFYLCASSIRAGGIYNEQFFGPGTRLTVL.

This clonotype has just a few counts. The CDR3 protein is CASSLKNPGGLEQYF. CDR3 nucleotide sequence: TGCGCCAGCAGCTTGAAAAACCCGGGGGGTCTCGAGCAGTACTTC. The V gene is TRBV5-1, the J gene TRBJ2-7, with 7 nucleotides matching TRBD2. The germline gives CDR1 SGHRS, CDR2 YFSETQ. Trimming cost V 1 base and J 6 bases; bases outside gene matches: 10. CDR3 size: 15 residues.

The chain carries TRBV15 and TRBJ2-1; tentative D call: TRBD2 (6 bases). V was cut by 1 base and J by 9 bases, with 22 bases left in between. Germline V gene sequence: CDR1 LNHNV, CDR2 YYDKDF (reference sequence). This CDR3 has 17 amino acids. This CDR3 is CATSRGIGRGSRIEQFF. CDR3 bases: TGTGCCACCAGCAGAGGGATTGGGCGGGGAAGTAGGATTGAGCAGTTCTTC.

The genes are TRBV2 and TRBJ1-3; 7 bases match TRBD1. The V segment lost 9 bases and the J segment 0 bases; nucleotides outside the gene matches: 5. CDR3 length: 14 amino acids. Germline V CDR1 and CDR2: SNHLY, FYNNEI. CDR3 in DNA: TGTGCCAGTTCGACAGGGAACTCTGGAAACACCATATATTTT. This gives the protein CASSTGNSGNTIYF.

V usage is TRBV7-9 and J usage is TRBJ2-3; D is unclear. Germline CDR1 reads SEHNR; CDR2 reads FQNEAQ (reference sequence). The CDR3 is made up of 11 amino acids. Trimming took 6 bases from V and 2 from J, leaving 3 bases between them. CDR3 loop: CASRYTDTQYF. The CDR3 nucleotides are TGTGCCAGCAGGTACACAGATACGCAGTATTTT.

The rearrangement joins TRBV2 to TRBJ1-1; maybe TRBD1 (5 bases). The CDR3 length is 15 residues. The V gene's germline CDR1 is SNHLY and CDR2 FYNNEI. Trimming removed 0 bases from V and 3 bases from J, with 11 bases in between. CDR3 nucleotides: TGTGCCAGCAGTGAAGCGAAAGGGGCCGACACTGAAGCTTTCTTT. It encodes CASSEAKGADTEAFF.

The V and J genes are TRBV12-3 or TRBV12-4 and TRBJ1-5; no definite D call. The CDR3 spans 12 residues. Trimming took 5 bases from V and 4 from J, leaving 6 bases between them. CDR3 in amino acids: CASSPFNQPQHF. CDR3 DNA: TGTGCCAGCAGTCCCTTTAATCAGCCCCAGCATTTT.

The chain couples TRBV4-1 to TRBJ1-5; TRBD1 might be the D (6 bases). Trimming cost V 0 bases and J 9 bases, with 15 bases left between them. This CDR3 is 15 amino acids long. Per germline, CDR1 MGHRA and CDR2 YSYEKL. The chain's CDR3 is CASSQDDQGRRPQHF. The CDR3 coding sequence is TGCGCCAGCAGCCAAGATGACCAGGGGAGAAGGCCCCAGCATTTT.

The chain joins TRBV5-6 to TRBJ2-3; D is uncertain. The V gene lost 1 base and the J gene lost 0 bases, with 12 bases spanning the gap. The CDR3 is 16 amino acids. From germline, CDR1 is SGHDT and CDR2 YYEEEE. CDR3 bases: TGTGCCAGCAGCTTGCCGTGGCGGACCAGCACAGATACGCAGTATTTT. Its translation is CASSLPWRTSTDTQYF.

This chain links TRBV5-4 with TRBJ2-2; no firm D call. Germline-derived CDR1 and CDR2 are SGHNT and YYREEE (reference sequence). The ends were cut back, 1 base at V and 6 bases at J, with 10 bases in the middle. This CDR3 has 14 residues. The CDR3 DNA reads as TGTGCCAGCAGCTTGAGCCAGCGAGCCGGGGAGCTGTTTTTT. The encoded protein is CASSLSQRAGELFF.

This clonotype was observed a handful of times. The chain combines TRBV20-1 with TRBJ1-1; D is possibly TRBD1 (5 bases). V lost 6 bases and J 6 bases, leaving 14 bases between the germline ends. Germline assignment: CDR1 DFQATT and CDR2 SNEGSKA (reference sequence). CDR3 length equals 12 residues. CDR3 sequence (DNA): TGCAGTGCAGGGCAGGGTCAATCTGAAGCTTTCTTT. It translates to CSAGQGQSEAFF.